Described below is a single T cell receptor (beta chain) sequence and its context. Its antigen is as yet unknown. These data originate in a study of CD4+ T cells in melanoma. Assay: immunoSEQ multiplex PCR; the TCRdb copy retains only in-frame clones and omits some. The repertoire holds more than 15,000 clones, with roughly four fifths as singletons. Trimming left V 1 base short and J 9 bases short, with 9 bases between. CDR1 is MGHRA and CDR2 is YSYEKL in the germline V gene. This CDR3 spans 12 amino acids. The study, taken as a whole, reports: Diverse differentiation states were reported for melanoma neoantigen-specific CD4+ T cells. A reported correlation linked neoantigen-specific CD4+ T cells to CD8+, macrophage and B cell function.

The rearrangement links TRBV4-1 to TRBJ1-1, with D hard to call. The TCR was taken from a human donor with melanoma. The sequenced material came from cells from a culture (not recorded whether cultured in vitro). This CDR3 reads CASSQGRGQAFF. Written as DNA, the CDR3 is TGCGCCAGCAGCCAAGGTCGAGGGCAAGCTTTCTTT.